The 3 T cell receptor beta chains below all came from one sample that was sequenced in a study of blood T cell repertoires in COVID-19. Sequencing was performed with immunoSEQ multiplex PCR; in TCRdb, only in-frame clones are kept and a portion is missing. The table includes about 270,000 clones, 86% detected once. Sequencing input: peripheral blood. The receptors originated from a man aged 35-49 years with active or convalescent COVID-19.

The chain couples TRBV5-6 to TRBJ2-7; no firm D call. Trimming removed 2 bases at V and 2 bases at J, with 11 bases between. The CDR3 covers 14 residues. Germline CDR1 is SGHDT and CDR2 is YYEEEE. CDR3 nucleotides: TGTGCCAGCAGCTTTTACGGGTACCCCTACGAGCAGTACTTC. Protein sequence: CASSFYGYPYEQYF.

The rearrangement joins TRBV2 to TRBJ2-1; TRBD1 matches at 8 bases. Per germline, CDR1 SNHLY and CDR2 FYNNEI. Unmatched junction bases numbered 13, after V lost 8 bases and J lost 7 bases. This CDR3 has 15 residues. CDR3 coding DNA: TGTGCCAGCTACTATCCAGGGGGCTATTTTAATGAGCAGTTCTTC. This sequence encodes CASYYPGGYFNEQFF.

The chain is built from TRBV27 and TRBJ1-2, with TRBD1 as a possible D gene (5 bases). Between the trimmed V and J ends, which lost 2 bases and 3 bases, there was a span of 10 bases. The CDR3 sequence is 14 residues long. Germline CDR1 MNHEY, CDR2 SMNVEV (reference sequence). The CDR3 DNA is TGTGCCAGCAGTTTACAGGGCCGAGACTATGGCTACACCTTC. It codes for CASSLQGRDYGYTF.